This T cell receptor (beta chain) was identified during a study of CD8 T cells in Susac syndrome. Study context: There were about 6 sequenced Susac syndrome patients with active disease and about eight in remission.

TCR beta from blood CD8+ and CD4+ T cells was sequenced. Turning to this clonotype: Its antigen remains unidentified.

V was pared by 3 bases and J by 2 bases, with 7 bases between. The CDR3 sequence is 14 residues long. Germline values: CDR1 MNHEY, CDR2 SMNVEV (reference sequence). A quantity of about 0.5 to 1 ug RNA underwent reverse transcription using random hexamers. MiXCR, run by TCRdb on the immunoSEQ multiplex PCR reads, gives a single entry per CDR3 protein. The sample has tens of thousands of distinct CDR3 sequences; around 94% are singletons. Study-level points and caveats: In total CD8+ repertoires, around 17 Susac-specific public clones were found, and CD8+ TEMRA repertoires had about 5.

This sequence joins TRBV27 and TRBJ1-4; D is undetermined. The sequencing sample was made of CD8+ T cells from PBMCs. This TCR came from a human donor with Susac syndrome. CDR3 sequence (DNA): TGTGCCAGCAGTTTTAGAAAGACTAATGAAAAACTGTTTTTT. Protein sequence: CASSFRKTNEKLFF.